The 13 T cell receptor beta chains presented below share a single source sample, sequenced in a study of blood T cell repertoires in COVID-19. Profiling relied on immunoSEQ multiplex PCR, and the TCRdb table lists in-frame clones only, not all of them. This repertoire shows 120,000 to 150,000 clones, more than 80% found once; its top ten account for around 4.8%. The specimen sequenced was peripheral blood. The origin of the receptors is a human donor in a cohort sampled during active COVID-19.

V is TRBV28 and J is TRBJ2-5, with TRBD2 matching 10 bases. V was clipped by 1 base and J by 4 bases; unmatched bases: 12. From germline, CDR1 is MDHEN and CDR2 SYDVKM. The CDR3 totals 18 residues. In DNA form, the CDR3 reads TGTGCCAGCAGTTTATCAACCTGGACGAGCGGGGGGGCAGAGACCCAGTACTTC. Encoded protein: CASSLSTWTSGGAETQYF.

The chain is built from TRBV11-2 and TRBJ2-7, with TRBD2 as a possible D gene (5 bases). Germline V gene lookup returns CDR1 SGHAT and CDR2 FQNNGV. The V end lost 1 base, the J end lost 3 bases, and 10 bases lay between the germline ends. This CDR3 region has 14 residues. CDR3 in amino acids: CASSLGVASYEQYV. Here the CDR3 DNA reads TGTGCCAGCAGCTTAGGCGTAGCGAGCTACGAGCAGTACGTC.

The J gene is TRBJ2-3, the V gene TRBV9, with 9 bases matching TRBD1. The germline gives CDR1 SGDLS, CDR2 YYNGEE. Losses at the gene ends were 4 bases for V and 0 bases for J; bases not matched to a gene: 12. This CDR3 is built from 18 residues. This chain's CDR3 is CASSSRTGEFTSTDTQYF. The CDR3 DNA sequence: TGTGCCAGCAGCTCCCGGACAGGGGAATTCACCAGCACAGATACGCAGTATTTT. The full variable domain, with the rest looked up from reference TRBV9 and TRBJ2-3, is DSGVTQTPKHLITATGQRVTLRCSPRSGDLSVYWYQQSLDQGLQFLIQYYNGEERAKGNILERFSAQQFPDLHSELNLSSLELGDSALYFCASSSRTGEFTSTDTQYFGPGTRLTVL.

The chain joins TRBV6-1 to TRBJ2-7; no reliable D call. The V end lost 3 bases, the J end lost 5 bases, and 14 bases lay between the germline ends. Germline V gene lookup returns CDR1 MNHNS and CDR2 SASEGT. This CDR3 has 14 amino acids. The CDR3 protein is CASSELRKSDEQYV. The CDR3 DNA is TGTGCCAGCAGTGAGTTGAGGAAAAGCGACGAGCAGTACGTC.

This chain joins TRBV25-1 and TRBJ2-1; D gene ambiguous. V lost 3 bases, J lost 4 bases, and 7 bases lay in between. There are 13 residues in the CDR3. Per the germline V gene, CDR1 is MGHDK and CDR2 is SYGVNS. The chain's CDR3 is CASSEFFYNEQFF. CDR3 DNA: TGTGCCAGCAGTGAGTTCTTTTACAATGAGCAGTTCTTC. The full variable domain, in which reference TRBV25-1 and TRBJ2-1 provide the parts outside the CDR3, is EADIYQTPRYLVIGTGKKITLECSQTMGHDKMYWYQQDPGMELHLIHYSYGVNSTEKGDLSSESTVSRIRTEHFPLTLESARPSHTSQYLCASSEFFYNEQFFGPGTRLTVL.

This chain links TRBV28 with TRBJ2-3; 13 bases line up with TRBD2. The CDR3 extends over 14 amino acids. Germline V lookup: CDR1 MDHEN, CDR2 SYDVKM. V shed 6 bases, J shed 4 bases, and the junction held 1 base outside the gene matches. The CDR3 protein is CASRGLAGADTQYF. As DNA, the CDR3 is TGTGCCAGCAGAGGACTAGCGGGAGCAGATACGCAGTATTTT.

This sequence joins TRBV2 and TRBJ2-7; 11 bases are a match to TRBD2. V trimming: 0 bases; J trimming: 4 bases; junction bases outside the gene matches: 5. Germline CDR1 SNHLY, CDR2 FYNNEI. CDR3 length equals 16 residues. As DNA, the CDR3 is TGTGCCAGCAGTGAAGCGCGGACTAGCGGGTTATACGAGCAGTACTTC. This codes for CASSEARTSGLYEQYF.

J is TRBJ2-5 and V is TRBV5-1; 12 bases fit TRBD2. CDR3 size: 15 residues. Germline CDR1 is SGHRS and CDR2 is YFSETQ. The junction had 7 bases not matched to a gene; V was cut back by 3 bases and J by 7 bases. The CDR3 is CASSSTSGRSGTQYF. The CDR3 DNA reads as TGCGCCAGCAGCTCGACTAGCGGGAGATCCGGGACCCAGTACTTC.

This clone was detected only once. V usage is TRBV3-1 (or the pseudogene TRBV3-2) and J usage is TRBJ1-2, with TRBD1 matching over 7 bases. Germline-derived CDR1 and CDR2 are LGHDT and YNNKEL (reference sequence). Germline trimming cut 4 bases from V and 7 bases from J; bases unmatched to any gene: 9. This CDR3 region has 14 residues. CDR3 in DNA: TGTGCCAGCAGCCCAGACAGGGCGACCCTTGGCTACACCTTC. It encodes CASSPDRATLGYTF.

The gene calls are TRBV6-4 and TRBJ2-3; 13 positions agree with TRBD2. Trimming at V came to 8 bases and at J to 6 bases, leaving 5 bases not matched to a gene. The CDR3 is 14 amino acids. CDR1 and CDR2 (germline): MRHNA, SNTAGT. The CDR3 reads CASSLAGGGDTQYF. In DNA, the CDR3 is TGTGCCAGCTCACTAGCGGGAGGGGGCGATACGCAGTATTTT.

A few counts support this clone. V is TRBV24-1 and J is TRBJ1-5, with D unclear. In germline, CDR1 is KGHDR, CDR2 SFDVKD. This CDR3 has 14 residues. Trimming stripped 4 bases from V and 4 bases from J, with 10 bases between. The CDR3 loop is CATSEPVANQPQHF. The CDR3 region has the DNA TGTGCCACCAGTGAGCCCGTGGCTAATCAGCCCCAGCATTTT.

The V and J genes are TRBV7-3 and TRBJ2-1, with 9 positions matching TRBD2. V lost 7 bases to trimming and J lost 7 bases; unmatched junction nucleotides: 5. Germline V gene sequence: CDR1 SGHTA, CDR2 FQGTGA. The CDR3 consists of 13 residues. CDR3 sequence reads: CASKSAGGNEQFF. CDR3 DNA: TGTGCCAGCAAATCGGCGGGAGGGAATGAGCAGTTCTTC.

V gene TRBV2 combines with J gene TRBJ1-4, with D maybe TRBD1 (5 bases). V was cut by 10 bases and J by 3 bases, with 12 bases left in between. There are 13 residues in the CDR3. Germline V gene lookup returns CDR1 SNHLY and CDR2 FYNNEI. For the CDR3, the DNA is TGTGCCACTACGACAGATCCTAATGAAAAACTGTTTTTT. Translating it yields CATTTDPNEKLFF.